This passage covers 6 T cell receptor beta chains from one sample sequenced in a study of PD-1 blockade in classical Hodgkin lymphoma. This table comes from immunoSEQ multiplex PCR, and its TCRdb copy is limited to in-frame clones, with some not included. The sample records approximately 7,800 clones, about 76% being singletons. Patients all relapsed after autologous stem cell transplantation, and there was variation in brentuximab vedotin exposure. Sequencing was performed on peripheral blood mononuclear cells (PBMCs), taken before the second cycle of nivolumab. These receptors were taken from a human donor with classical Hodgkin lymphoma.

The genes are TRBV28 and TRBJ2-1; 7 bases map to TRBD2. Germline V gives CDR1 MDHEN, CDR2 SYDVKM. V was clipped by 10 bases and J by 5 bases; unmatched bases: 11. This CDR3 is 14 amino acids long. CDR3 nucleotide sequence: TGTGCCACCACGGGCGGGAGTCCCCACAATGAGCAGTTCTTC. It is translated as CATTGGSPHNEQFF.

This clone was detected only a few times. V and J are TRBV15 and TRBJ2-7; D assignment may be TRBD1 or TRBD2 (5 bases each). The germline gives CDR1 LNHNV, CDR2 YYDKDF (reference sequence). This CDR3 has 13 residues. The ends were cut back, 0 bases at V and 5 bases at J, with 8 bases in the middle. The CDR3 spells CATSRDGDHEQYF. Written as DNA, the CDR3 is TGTGCCACCAGCAGAGACGGGGACCACGAGCAGTACTTC.

The genes are TRBV29-1 and TRBJ2-5; D is unresolved. From germline, CDR1 is SQVTM and CDR2 ANQGSEA. The CDR3 has 9 residues. V was pared by 0 bases and J by 7 bases, with 0 bases between. This CDR3 reads CSVEETQYF. CDR3 nucleotides: TGCAGCGTTGAAGAGACCCAGTACTTC.

This sequence joins TRBV19 and TRBJ2-2; tentative D call: TRBD1 (5 bases). The germline CDR1 and CDR2 sequences are LNHDA and SQIVND (reference sequence). The CDR3 consists of 13 residues. With 10 bases removed from V and 4 bases from J, the gap between germline ends came to 13 bases. This CDR3 reads CATQMDITGELFF. As DNA, the CDR3 is TGTGCCACCCAGATGGACATCACCGGGGAGCTGTTTTTT. Based on the CDR3 plus reference TRBV19 and TRBJ2-2, the full variable domain is DGGITQSPKYLFRKEGQNVTLSCEQNLNHDAMYWYRQDPGQGLRLIYYSQIVNDFQKGDIAEGYSVSREKKESFPLTVTSAQKNPTAFYLCATQMDITGELFFGEGSRLTVL.

The V gene is TRBV7-6, the J gene TRBJ2-3, with D perhaps given as TRBD1 or TRBD2 (5 bases each). The CDR3 runs 15 residues. In germline, CDR1 is SGHVS, CDR2 FNYEAQ. Deletions cut 1 base from V and 4 bases from J, with 12 bases between. CDR3 residues: CASSLVGGAPDTQYF. The CDR3 nucleotides read TGTGCCAGCAGCTTAGTTGGGGGAGCGCCAGATACGCAGTATTTT.

This chain joins TRBV29-1 and TRBJ2-2, with D unclear. CDR1 and CDR2 (germline): SQVTM, ANQGSEA. Trimming stripped 2 bases from V and 6 bases from J, with 13 bases between. The CDR3 totals 14 residues. The CDR3, as DNA: TGCAGCGTTGAATTATTGGTTAGTCCCGGGGAGCTGTTTTTT. Translating gives CSVELLVSPGELFF.